A selection of T cell receptor beta chains follows, all from one sample in a study of T cell repertoires and Cas9 in healthy adults. Libraries were prepared by immunoSEQ multiplex PCR; TCRdb keeps only in-frame clonotypes and omits some of them. This sample yields 20,000 to 25,000 clones, of which 85% to 95% are seen a single time; 0.84% belongs to the top ten. The sample consisted of CD4+ effector T cells (CD127+, CD25-, CD137-, CD154-) from PBMCs; culture status not recorded. The receptors originated from a human donor in good health. CDR3s include the opening cysteine and the closing phenylalanine or tryptophan. D genes are given only for firm matches.

TRBV25-1	.	TRBJ1-1	CASSESRSNTEAFF
TRBV7-3	.	TRBJ2-6	CASSDKQRLQSRANVLTF
TRBV7-6	.	TRBJ1-6	CASSFDLSPLHF
TRBV6-4	.	TRBJ1-1	CASKRTVYTEAFF
TRBV7-2	.	TRBJ2-3	CASSSSGTWDTQYF
TRBV12-5	TRBD1	TRBJ1-5	CASGLDRGYWPQHF
TRBV4-3	.	TRBJ1-2	CASSQDYVAGGYGYTF
TRBV7-2	TRBD1	TRBJ1-2	CASSLAPSGRGPLSGYTF
TRBV6-1	TRBD1	TRBJ1-6	CASTYRGGNSPLHF
TRBV19	.	TRBJ2-7	CASAPGGRRNEQCF
TRBV4-3	.	TRBJ2-2	CASGQLGRPNTGELFF
TRBV5-5	.	TRBJ1-1	CASSRGAPTEAFF
TRBV28	.	TRBJ1-2	CASSFGKSGYTF
TRBV4-1	.	TRBJ1-1	CASSQDGSGGLEAFF
TRBV5-5	.	TRBJ2-7	CASTPAYEQYF
TRBV12-5	.	TRBJ1-5	CASVTGSWQPQHF
TRBV7-3	.	TRBJ2-1	CASSLWNQRDNEQFF
TRBV5-6	.	TRBJ2-7	CASSLVPSADEQYF
TRBV2	.	TRBJ2-2	CASSWDTNTGELFF
TRBV9	.	TRBJ1-1	CASSVGGHRNTEAFF
TRBV9	.	TRBJ1-1	CASRRGGNTEAFF
TRBV10-3	.	TRBJ2-7	CAISRDGGHEQYF
TRBV7-2	TRBD2	TRBJ2-7	CASSIQRGWDEQYF
TRBV11-2	.	TRBJ1-3	CASSRTQSTDTIYF
TRBV2	.	TRBJ1-6	CASSEYPDLLSSYNSPLHF
TRBV7-2	TRBD2	TRBJ2-1	CASRFLAGGAYNEQFF
TRBV5-3	TRBD1	TRBJ1-4	CASKVGTGFF
TRBV5-1	.	TRBJ2-1	CASSLEGNWGHNEQFF
TRBV7-2	TRBD2	TRBJ2-1	CASSLTSGTRYNEQFF
TRBV29-1	TRBD1	TRBJ1-1	CSVTGGFSTEAFF
TRBV18	TRBD2	TRBJ2-2	CASSPLAGNTGELFF
TRBV7-2	TRBD2	TRBJ2-2	CASSLGRTRSNTGELFF
TRBV18	.	TRBJ2-7	CASSQQGPPNYEQYF
TRBV15	.	TRBJ1-6	CATSRDSSPLHF
TRBV18	.	TRBJ1-2	CASSPPLSPRGTLRGYTF
TRBV28	.	TRBJ1-5	CASSLIGFTASNQPQHF
TRBV29-1	TRBD1	TRBJ1-3	CSVEDRTGPGVTIYF
TRBV14	TRBD1	TRBJ1-4	CASSRLQGPVEKLFF
TRBV11-2	TRBD1	TRBJ2-4	CASSATGVRAKNIQYF
TRBV6-6	.	TRBJ2-5	CASRRTDQETQYF
TRBV1	.	TRBJ2-7	CTSSQGTTYEQYF
TRBV18	.	TRBJ1-5	CASSPEQGGQPQHF
TRBV7-6	.	TRBJ2-2	CASSLVQGSFTGELFF
TRBV18	.	TRBJ1-4	CASSPPRTDNEKLFF
TRBV6-6	.	TRBJ1-1	CASEDRQAFF
TRBV4-1	.	TRBJ2-6	CASSQDQVSSGANVLTF
TRBV6-4	TRBD1	TRBJ2-4	CASSPGTGWDIQYF
TRBV5-1	.	TRBJ1-2	CASSLRQNNYGYTF
TRBV14	.	TRBJ1-1	CASSPLRSPQNTEAFF